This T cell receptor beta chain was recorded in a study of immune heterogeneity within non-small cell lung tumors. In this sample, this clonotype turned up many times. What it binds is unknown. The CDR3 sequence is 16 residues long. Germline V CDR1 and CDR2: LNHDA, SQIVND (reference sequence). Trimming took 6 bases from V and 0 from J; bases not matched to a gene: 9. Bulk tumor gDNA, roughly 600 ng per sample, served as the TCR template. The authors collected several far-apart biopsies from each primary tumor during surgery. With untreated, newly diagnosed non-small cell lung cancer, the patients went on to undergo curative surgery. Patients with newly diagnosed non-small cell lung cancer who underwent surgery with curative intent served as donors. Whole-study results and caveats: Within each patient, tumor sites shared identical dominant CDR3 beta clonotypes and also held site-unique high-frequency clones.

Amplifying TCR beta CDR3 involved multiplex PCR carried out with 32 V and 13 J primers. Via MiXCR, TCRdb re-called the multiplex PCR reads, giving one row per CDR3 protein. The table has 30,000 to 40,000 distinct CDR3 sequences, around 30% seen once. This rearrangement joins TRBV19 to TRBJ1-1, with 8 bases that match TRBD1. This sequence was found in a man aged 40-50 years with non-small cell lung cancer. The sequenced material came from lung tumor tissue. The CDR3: CASRKAQGGLNTEAFF. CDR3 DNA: TGTGCCAGTAGAAAGGCACAGGGGGGCTTGAACACTGAAGCTTTCTTT.